The TCR beta chain under discussion was sequenced for a study of blood T cells in healthy people across ages. The CDR3 runs 15 residues. Germline V CDR1 and CDR2: SGHVS, FNYEAQ. V dropped 1 base and J dropped 5; count of bases not matched to a gene: 1. A second PCR, run for about 7 to 11 cycles, used a sample-barcoded 5' primer plus a J-beta primer mix. With 12 random nucleotides, a template-switch adaptor tagged each individual cDNA molecule. TCRdb re-derived calls from the 5' RACE reads in MiXCR, one entry per CDR3 protein. The table lists roughly 1.4 million distinct CDR3 sequences, around 55% of them singletons, with 5% to 7% in the top ten. Drawn from each donor were ten milliliters of peripheral blood. This clonotype was recorded a few times. Its antigen is undetermined. Study findings and constraints: With age, beta diversity per million T cells declined roughly linearly, significantly by 30 to 50. Estimates of total diversity, which came from one million sequenced T cells, were considered to be underestimates.

The chain carries TRBV7-6 and TRBJ2-1, with TRBD2 identical over 11 bases. This clonotype was sampled from a man between 18 and 29 years old in good health. The sequencing sample was made of blood. In DNA form, the CDR3 reads TGTGCCAGCAGCTTAGTACTAGCGGGAGACAATGAGCAGTTCTTC. This gives the protein CASSLVLAGDNEQFF.